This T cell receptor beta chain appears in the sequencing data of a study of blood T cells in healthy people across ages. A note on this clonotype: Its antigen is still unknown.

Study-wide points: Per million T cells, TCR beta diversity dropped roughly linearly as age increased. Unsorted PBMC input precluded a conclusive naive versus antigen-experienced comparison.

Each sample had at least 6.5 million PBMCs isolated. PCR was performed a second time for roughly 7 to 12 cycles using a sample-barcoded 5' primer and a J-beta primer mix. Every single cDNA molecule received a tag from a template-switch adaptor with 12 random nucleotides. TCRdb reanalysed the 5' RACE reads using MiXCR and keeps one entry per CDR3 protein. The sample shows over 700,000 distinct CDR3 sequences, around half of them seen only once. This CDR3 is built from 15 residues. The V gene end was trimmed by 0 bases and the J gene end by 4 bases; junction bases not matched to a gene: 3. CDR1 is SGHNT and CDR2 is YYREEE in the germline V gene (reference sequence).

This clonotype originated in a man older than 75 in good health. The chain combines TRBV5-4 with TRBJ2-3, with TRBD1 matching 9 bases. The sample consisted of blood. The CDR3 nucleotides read TGTGCCAGCAGCTTGGGGGGACAGGGATCAGATACGCAGTATTTT. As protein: CASSLGGQGSDTQYF.